One T cell receptor beta chain is described in this entry. What it binds is not known. The CDR3 totals 14 residues. Trimming pared 5 bases from V and 0 bases from J, leaving 9 bases between. The germline V gene has CDR1 LNHNV and CDR2 YYDKDF (reference sequence). TCRdb ran MiXCR on the reads and lists one entry per CDR3 protein. Of 900,000 to 950,000 distinct CDR3 sequences listed, 31% are singletons. The sample belongs to a study of T cell repertoires in cytomegalovirus infection. Regarding the study as a whole: HLA-C-restricted CMV clonotypes gave the most frequent clonotype in two of eight donors.

V is TRBV15 and J is TRBJ2-3; D unclear. This clonotype was sampled from a human donor in good health (CMV status not recorded). Some clones in this sample may be carry-over from other donors' samples. The material was cultured CD8+ T cells from PBMCs, obtained from culture after CMV antigen stimulation. The CDR3 DNA follows: TGTGCCACCAGCCCTGGATCTAGCACAGATACGCAGTATTTT. The encoded protein is CATSPGSSTDTQYF.